Below are 21 T cell receptor beta chains sequenced from a single sample in a study of tumor-infiltrating lymphocytes in primary liver carcinoma. TCR beta cDNA was prepared out of approximately 500 ng total RNA by means of a constant-region primer. Libraries for TCR beta were built through three nested multiplex PCR rounds, which together made up a slightly modified ARM-PCR procedure. A C-beta reverse primer and TRBV1-TRBV30 forward primers served in each of the first two PCR rounds, at about 10 cycles apiece. TCRdb recomputed calls from the multiplex PCR reads with MiXCR, one row per CDR3 protein. The sample carries about 60,000 distinct CDR3 sequences, about 65% recorded once. From unsorted bulk tissue weighing about 20-32 mg, DNA and RNA were co-extracted. Sequencing was performed on liver tumor tissue from sampling region 4. Subset of the sample: tumor region T4, right-lateral pole. Source of these receptors: a man in his forties or fifties with primary liver carcinoma and hepatitis B virus infection.

Of note for this clonotype: At one of its ends the junction is not consistent with the germline gene, which may arise from a read error. The V gene is TRBV14, the J gene TRBJ2-7; a weak D match, TRBD2 (5 bases). Germline V CDR1 and CDR2: SGHDN, FVKESK. This CDR3 region has 14 residues. This chain's CDR3 is CVSSQGRTWGEQYF. CDR3 coding DNA: TGTGTCAGCAGCCAAGGGCGGACTTGGGGCGAGCAGTACTTC.

With regard to this clonotype: The junction differs from germline at one of its ends, possibly a read error. CDR3 protein: CANSLGLARSSYEQYF. The CDR3 DNA sequence: TGTGCCAACAGCTTGGGACTAGCGCGAAGCTCATACGAGCAGTACTTC. The rearrangement uses TRBV11-2 and TRBJ2-7; 10 bases map to TRBD2. Germline V gene lookup returns CDR1 SGHAT and CDR2 FQNNGV. The CDR3 length is 16 residues.

About this clonotype itself: The junction differs from germline at one of its ends, possibly a read error. V usage is TRBV6-2 or TRBV6-3 and J usage is TRBJ2-3, with TRBD2 matching over 8 bases. CDR1 MNHEY and CDR2 SVGEGT come from the germline V gene. CDR3 length: 14 residues. CDR3 in amino acids: CANSSKREPDTRYF. In DNA form, the CDR3 reads TGTGCCAACAGCTCCAAGCGGGAGCCAGATACGCGGTATTTT.

The gene calls are TRBV5-4 and TRBJ2-3; D is unresolved. CDR1 and CDR2 from the germline V gene are SGHNT and YYREEE (reference sequence). There are 15 residues in the CDR3. V was shortened by 1 base and J by 5 bases, with 14 bases between the two germline ends. The CDR3 protein is CASSLSTGVQDTQYF. CDR3 DNA: TGTGCCAGCAGCTTGAGTACCGGTGTCCAAGATACGCAGTATTTT.

This sequence joins TRBV30 and TRBJ2-5; D perhaps matches TRBD2 (6 bases). The CDR3 runs 14 residues. Germline CDR1 reads GTSNPN; CDR2 reads SVGIG (reference sequence). With 2 bases removed from V and 1 base from J, the gap between germline ends came to 11 bases. The CDR3 is CAWSRGLVQETQYF. As DNA, the CDR3 is TGTGCCTGGAGTAGGGGACTGGTCCAAGAGACCCAGTACTTC.

In the case of this clonotype: One junction end does not reproduce the germline sequence, and a read error may be involved. The CDR3 region has the DNA TGCAGCATTGATCTTTCTAGGACCAATACCAATGAGCAGTTCTTC. Its translation: CSIDLSRTNTNEQFF. The genes are TRBV29-1 and TRBJ2-1; D unclear. CDR3 length: 15 amino acids. Looked up from germline, CDR1 is SQVTM and CDR2 is ANQGSEA.

Remarks on this clonotype: A junction end diverges from the germline sequence, so it may reflect a read error. The CDR3 loop is CATRGAALQNIEAFF. The CDR3 DNA reads as TGTGCCACCAGGGGGGCGGCTCTCCAGAACATTGAAGCTTTCTTT. The chain is built from TRBV6-2 or TRBV6-3 and TRBJ1-1; 7 nucleotides agree with TRBD1. CDR1 and CDR2 (germline): MNHEY, SVGEGT. This CDR3 contains 15 residues.

This clonotype was seen only a few times. The junction differs from germline at one of its ends, possibly a read error. This chain links TRBV6-1 with TRBJ1-4; no clear D gene. From germline, CDR1 is MNHNS and CDR2 SASEGT. The CDR3 length is 14 residues. The CDR3 coding sequence is TGTACCAGCAGTATAATGGACACTAATGAAAAACTGTTTTTT. It translates to CTSSIMDTNEKLFF.

Points on this clonotype: This may stem from a read error, because a much larger clone lies one nucleotide away. The rearrangement links TRBV6-1 to TRBJ2-2, with D possibly TRBD1 on 6 matching bases. The germline V gene encodes CDR1 MNHNS and CDR2 SASEGT. CDR3 size: 18 residues. The CDR3 region has the DNA TGTGCCAGCAGTGAAGCGCTTCTAGGGGGAGCGAACACCAGGGAGCTGTTTTTT. It encodes CASSEALLGGANTRELFF.

This clonotype was seen once. A read error may account for a junction end that differs from germline. The chain employs TRBV5-6 and TRBJ2-2; 10 positions match TRBD1. This CDR3 is built from 15 residues. Germline V gene lookup returns CDR1 SGHDT and CDR2 YYEEEE. DNA of the CDR3: TGTGCCAGTAGTCCCGGGACAGGGGTCACCGGTGAGCTGTCTTTC. This translates into CASSPGTGVTGELSF.

With regard to this clonotype: It may be a read error: a sequence one base away is much more abundant. The rearrangement joins TRBV5-6 to TRBJ1-2; D unclear. Trimming removed 1 base from V and 2 bases from J, with 6 bases in between. CDR1 is SGHDT and CDR2 is YYEEEE in the germline V gene. The CDR3 has 13 amino acids. CDR3 in amino acids: CASSLTPNYGYTF. The CDR3 DNA is TGTGCCAGCAGCTTGACACCAAACTATGGCTACACCTTC.

This clonotype was observed once. The junction and the germline gene differ at one end; a read error may be behind it. The chain uses TRBV5-1 and TRBJ1-1, with D unclear. This CDR3 comprises 12 residues. CDR1 SGHRS and CDR2 YFSETQ come from the germline V gene. CDR3 DNA sequence: TGCGCCAGCATCCAGAAGGAGACTGAAACTCTCTTT. Protein product: CASIQKETETLF. The variable domain in full, completed from reference TRBV5-1 and TRBJ1-1, reads KAGVTQTPRYLIKTRGQQVTLSCSPISGHRSVSWYQQTPGQGLQFLFEYFSETQRNKGNFPGRFSGRQFSNSRSEMNVSTLELGDSALYLCASIQKETETLFGQGTRLTVV.

In its sample, this clonotype was seen many times. The chain couples TRBV5-4 to TRBJ2-1; D may match TRBD1 or TRBD2 (7 bases each). The V gene's germline CDR1 is SGHNT and CDR2 YYREEE (reference sequence). The CDR3 totals 15 residues. Trimming removed 5 bases from V and 4 bases from J, with 16 bases in between. CDR3 nucleotide sequence: TGTGCCAGCAGTCTCGTCAGGGGGGGTTACAATGAGCAGTTCTTC. Protein sequence: CASSLVRGGYNEQFF.

This clonotype has just one count. The rearrangement links TRBV4-3 to TRBJ2-1; D unclear. Germline V gene sequence: CDR1 LGHNA, CDR2 YSLEER. Trimming took off 0 bases at V and 2 bases at J, with 11 bases between the two ends. The CDR3 spans 16 residues. Written as DNA, the CDR3 is TGCGCCAGCAGCCAAGATAACGGGCCAGCCTACAATGAGCAGTTCTTC. The encoded protein is CASSQDNGPAYNEQFF.

Regarding this clonotype: One junction end disagrees with the germline gene, perhaps due to a read error. The chain links TRBV4-3 to TRBJ1-5, with D hard to call. The germline V gene encodes CDR1 LGHNA and CDR2 YSLEER. This CDR3 region has 15 residues. This CDR3 is CASSQDRFGPQSQHF. CDR3 bases: TGCGCCAGCAGCCAAGATCGGTTTGGTCCCCAGTCCCAACATTTT.

With respect to this clonotype: An end of the junction differs from the germline gene, which may be a read error. The chain employs TRBV7-9 and TRBJ2-7; the D is unclear. The CDR3 covers 11 residues. The germline CDR1 and CDR2 sequences are SEHNR and FQNEAQ (reference sequence). CDR3 residues: CASSLGFEQHF. The CDR3, as DNA: TGTGCCAGCAGCTTGGGGTTTGAGCAGCACTTC.

With respect to this clonotype: As the CDR3 is not closed by the conserved phenylalanine or tryptophan, this likely results from a read error. The limits of the CDR3 on the DNA are not certain, so only TCRdb's listed CDR3 is given. This sequence joins TRBV12-3 or TRBV12-4 and TRBJ1-2; the table's D gene call, TRBD1, was not cross checked with the DNA. Inclusive of both ends, the CDR3 amounts to 16 amino acids. The CDR3 sequence is CASSWRTPRGPFGYAI.

About this clonotype: This could be a read error, since a much larger clone is one nucleotide away. The chain is built from TRBV28 and TRBJ2-4, with no clear D. The CDR3 sequence is 11 residues long. CDR1 is MDHEN and CDR2 is SYDVKM in the germline V gene. With 8 bases removed from V and 5 bases from J, the gap between germline ends came to 7 bases. The CDR3 loop is CASAEQNIQYF. The CDR3 DNA follows: TGTGCCAGCGCCGAGCAAAACATTCAGTACTTC.

Of note for this clonotype: Because the CDR3 is missing its conserved closing phenylalanine or tryptophan, this is likely a read error. No DNA is shown, since the ends of the CDR3 on it are uncertain; the CDR3 is the one TCRdb lists. CDR3 loop: CASSYTGTSGDEQLL. V and J are TRBV6-5 and TRBJ2-1; the table's TRBD2 call for D was not verified on the DNA. Germline CDR1 MNHEY, CDR2 SVGAGI. The CDR3 comprises 15 residues, both ends counted.

Regarding this clonotype: One end of the junction does not line up with germline, which may come from a read error. The chain joins TRBV6-5 to TRBJ2-7; a weak D match, TRBD1 (5 bases). The CDR3 totals 14 residues. Germline lookup yields CDR1 MNHEY and CDR2 SVGAGI. In nucleotides, the CDR3 is TGTGCCAGCAGTTACGGCCCCAGGGTCTACGAGCAGTGCTTC. Its translation: CASSYGPRVYEQCF.

For this clonotype: An end of the junction differs from the germline gene, which may be a read error. The chain links TRBV6-1 to TRBJ1-3, with D possibly being TRBD1 (6 bases). CDR1 and CDR2 (germline): MNHNS, SASEGT. This CDR3 is 16 amino acids long. CDR3 DNA: TGTGCCAGCAGTACCCCGGGAAGGGGGAAGATAAACTCCATATATTTT. Its translation: CASSTPGRGKINSIYF.